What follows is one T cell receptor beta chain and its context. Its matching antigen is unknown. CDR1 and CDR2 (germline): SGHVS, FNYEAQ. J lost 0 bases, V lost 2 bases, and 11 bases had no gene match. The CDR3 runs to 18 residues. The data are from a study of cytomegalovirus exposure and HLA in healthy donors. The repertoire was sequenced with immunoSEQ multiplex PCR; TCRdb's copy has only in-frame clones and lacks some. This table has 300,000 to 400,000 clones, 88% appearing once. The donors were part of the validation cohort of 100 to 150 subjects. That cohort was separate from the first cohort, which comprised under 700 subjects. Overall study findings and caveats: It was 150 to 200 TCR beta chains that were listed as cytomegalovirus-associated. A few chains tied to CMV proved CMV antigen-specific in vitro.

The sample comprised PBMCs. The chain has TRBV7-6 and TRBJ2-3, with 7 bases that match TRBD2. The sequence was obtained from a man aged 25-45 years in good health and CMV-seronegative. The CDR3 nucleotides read TGTGCCAGCAGCTTAAAGGCACTAGCGAACCCTAGCACAGATACGCAGTATTTT. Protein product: CASSLKALANPSTDTQYF.